This passage covers 19 T cell receptor beta chains from one sample sequenced in a study of blood T cell repertoires in COVID-19. Assay used: immunoSEQ multiplex PCR; TCRdb lists only in-frame clones, some missing. Of about 230,000 clones listed, roughly 80% were seen once; the top ten hold 2.6%. The sequenced sample consisted of peripheral blood. These receptors all stem from a woman aged 70-85 years with active or convalescent COVID-19.

The chain has TRBV3-1 (or the pseudogene TRBV3-2) and TRBJ1-2, with 7 positions matching TRBD1. V was clipped by 3 bases and J by 8 bases; unmatched bases: 15. This CDR3 is 16 amino acids long. Germline V CDR1 and CDR2: LGHDT, YNNKEL (reference sequence). CDR3 sequence (DNA): TGTGCCAGCAGCCACGATCCCGGGACAGACTATGAGGGCTACACCTTC. Protein sequence: CASSHDPGTDYEGYTF.

The rearrangement uses TRBV3-1 (or the pseudogene TRBV3-2) and TRBJ2-7; the D gene is possibly TRBD2 (5 bases). CDR1 LGHDT and CDR2 YNNKEL come from the germline V gene (reference sequence). Trimming left V 0 bases short and J 4 bases short, with 16 bases between. The CDR3 is 16 residues long. The CDR3, as DNA: TGTGCCAGCAGCCAAGAAAACGGGAAAGGCTTTTACGAGCAGTACTTC. Amino acids: CASSQENGKGFYEQYF.

The chain links TRBV7-9 to TRBJ2-1; 14 positions agree with TRBD2. CDR1 is SEHNR, CDR2 FQNEAQ, per germline (reference sequence). This CDR3 has 15 amino acids. V lost 5 bases to trimming and J lost 10 bases; unmatched junction nucleotides: 7. In DNA, the CDR3 is TGTGCCAGCAGCCAGGGACTAGCGGGAGAATGGGAGCAGTTCTTC. It encodes CASSQGLAGEWEQFF.

This chain connects TRBV24-1 to TRBJ1-5; 10 bases are shared with TRBD1. CDR3 length equals 14 residues. Trimming at V came to 7 bases and at J to 6 bases, leaving 5 bases not matched to a gene. Germline V gives CDR1 KGHDR, CDR2 SFDVKD. The CDR3 nucleotides are TGTGCCACCAGCTCGGGACAGGGGAGTCAGCCCCAGCATTTT. It yields the protein CATSSGQGSQPQHF.

The chain uses TRBV30 and TRBJ1-2; 9 bases are shared with TRBD1. V was clipped by 5 bases and J by 4 bases; unmatched bases: 8. The length of the CDR3 is 14 residues. CDR1 GTSNPN and CDR2 SVGIG come from the germline V gene (reference sequence). The CDR3 DNA follows: TGTGCCTGGGGGACAGGGCGAATTCCCTATGGCTACACCTTC. Residues: CAWGTGRIPYGYTF. Full variable domain (remainder filled in from reference TRBV30 and TRBJ1-2): SQTIHQWPATLVQPVGSPLSLECTVEGTSNPNLYWYRQAAGRGLQLLFYSVGIGQISSEVPQNLSASRPQDRQFILSSKKLLLSDSGFYLCAWGTGRIPYGYTFGSGTRLTVV.

This chain connects TRBV6-5 to TRBJ1-2, with TRBD1 matching over 10 bases. Germline V CDR1 and CDR2: MNHEY, SVGAGI. The CDR3 runs 14 residues. The J segment lost 7 bases and the V segment lost 5 bases, leaving 7 bases of the junction unmatched. This CDR3 reads CASSPAGTGAGYTF. CDR3 nucleotides: TGTGCCAGCAGTCCTGCCGGGACAGGGGCTGGCTACACCTTC.

The chain joins TRBV5-1 to TRBJ1-1; D not resolved. Germline-derived CDR1 and CDR2 are SGHRS and YFSETQ. CDR3 size: 15 residues. V was cut by 3 bases and J by 3 bases, with 15 bases left in between. This chain's CDR3 is CASSSQARGDTEAFF. CDR3 nucleotides: TGCGCCAGCAGCTCCCAGGCCCGCGGGGACACTGAAGCTTTCTTT. The full variable domain, rest sourced from reference TRBV5-1 and TRBJ1-1, is KAGVTQTPRYLIKTRGQQVTLSCSPISGHRSVSWYQQTPGQGLQFLFEYFSETQRNKGNFPGRFSGRQFSNSRSEMNVSTLELGDSALYLCASSSQARGDTEAFFGQGTRLTVV.

This chain uses TRBV6-2 or TRBV6-3 with TRBJ1-1, with a possible D match to TRBD1 (5 bases). The germline gives CDR1 MNHEY, CDR2 SVGEGT. The CDR3 length is 12 residues. Trimming took 0 bases from V and 11 from J, leaving 10 bases between them. This chain's CDR3 is CASSYSQGRAFF. The CDR3 DNA reads TGTGCCAGCAGTTACTCGCAGGGTAGGGCTTTCTTT.

V and J are TRBV7-9 and TRBJ1-6; 7 positions match TRBD1. The CDR3 totals 17 residues. CDR1 and CDR2 (germline): SEHNR, FQNEAQ (reference sequence). Unmatched junction bases numbered 13, after V lost 1 base and J lost 10 bases. The chain's CDR3 is CASSLEDRAQTRSPLHF. The CDR3 DNA sequence: TGTGCCAGCAGCTTAGAAGACAGGGCCCAAACAAGATCACCCCTCCACTTT. Together with reference TRBV7-9 and TRBJ1-6, the CDR3 gives the full variable domain: DTGVSQNPRHKITKRGQNVTFRCDPISEHNRLYWYRQTLGQGPEFLTYFQNEAQLEKSRLLSDRFSAERPKGSFSTLEIQRTEQGDSAMYLCASSLEDRAQTRSPLHFGNGTRLTVT.

The rearrangement joins TRBV28 to TRBJ2-2; perhaps TRBD2 as D (5 bases). V lost 6 bases, J lost 1 base, and 9 bases lay in between. The CDR3 is 14 residues long. The germline CDR1 and CDR2 sequences are MDHEN and SYDVKM. This CDR3 reads CASREEVNTGELFF. The CDR3 DNA follows: TGTGCCAGCAGGGAGGAGGTGAACACCGGGGAGCTGTTTTTT.

V usage is TRBV10-2 and J usage is TRBJ2-5; TRBD1 aligns across 10 bases. Trimming at V came to 3 bases and at J to 1 base, leaving 2 bases not matched to a gene. Germline CDR1 WSHSY, CDR2 SAAADI. The CDR3 length is 15 residues. The CDR3 DNA is TGCGCCAGCAGTGACAGGACAGGGGGCCAAGAGACCCAGTACTTC. Residues: CASSDRTGGQETQYF.

This sequence joins TRBV11-2 and TRBJ2-5; 9 bases are shared with TRBD2. The CDR3 covers 17 residues. CDR1 is SGHAT, CDR2 FQNNGV, per germline. The trim removed 2 bases at V and 3 bases at J, leaving 10 bases unmatched. The CDR3 sequence: CASSLRPSGGSEETQYF. The CDR3 DNA is TGTGCCAGCAGCTTAAGGCCCAGCGGGGGGTCAGAAGAGACCCAGTACTTC.

The genes are TRBV7-9 and TRBJ2-7; tentatively, D is TRBD2 (5 bases). The germline V gene has CDR1 SEHNR and CDR2 FQNEAQ (reference sequence). V was cut by 7 bases and J by 6 bases, with 22 bases left in between. The CDR3 runs 15 residues. In DNA, the CDR3 is TGTGCCAGCACCACCGGGGTTACTTTTTTTACCGAGCAGTACTTC. It yields the protein CASTTGVTFFTEQYF.

The CDR3 DNA is TGTGCCAGTAGTATGGCCAACAGGGGAGGCTATGGCTACACCTTC. Residues: CASSMANRGGYGYTF. The chain has TRBV19 and TRBJ1-2, with TRBD1 matching over 7 bases. The V gene's germline CDR1 is LNHDA and CDR2 SQIVND (reference sequence). V lost 3 bases to trimming and J lost 4 bases; unmatched junction nucleotides: 8. The CDR3 runs to 15 residues.

V is TRBV7-3 and J is TRBJ2-2; 10 bases align to TRBD1. V lost 8 bases and J lost 6; bases outside the gene matches: 3. The CDR3 contains 13 residues. CDR1 is SGHTA and CDR2 is FQGTGA in the germline V gene. The CDR3 DNA is TGTGCCAGCCGGGACAGGGGAGCCGGGGAGCTGTTTTTT. It encodes CASRDRGAGELFF.

Only one count was recorded for this clone. V usage is TRBV7-9 and J usage is TRBJ1-4; 11 bases align to TRBD1. Germline CDR1 reads SEHNR; CDR2 reads FQNEAQ (reference sequence). The CDR3 covers 15 residues. J lost 8 bases, V lost 1 base, and 3 bases had no gene match. In nucleotides, the CDR3 is TGTGCCAGCAGCTTAGGGACAGGGGGCCAAGAAAAACTGTTTTTT. Translated: CASSLGTGGQEKLFF. The full variable domain, rest sourced from reference TRBV7-9 and TRBJ1-4, is DTGVSQNPRHKITKRGQNVTFRCDPISEHNRLYWYRQTLGQGPEFLTYFQNEAQLEKSRLLSDRFSAERPKGSFSTLEIQRTEQGDSAMYLCASSLGTGGQEKLFFGSGTQLSVL.

This sequence joins TRBV15 and TRBJ2-5; 10 bases match TRBD2. The junction had 2 bases not matched to a gene; V was cut back by 0 bases and J by 4 bases. CDR3 length equals 15 residues. Germline assignment: CDR1 LNHNV and CDR2 YYDKDF (reference sequence). The CDR3 nucleotides are TGTGCCACCAGCAGAGATCTAGCGGGAGTAGAGACCCAGTACTTC. This codes for CATSRDLAGVETQYF.

A note on this clone: This may stem from a read error, because a much larger clone lies one nucleotide away. V gene TRBV7-6 combines with J gene TRBJ2-7; D is undetermined. CDR3 length equals 13 residues. The germline gives CDR1 SGHVS, CDR2 FNYEAQ. V gave up 1 base and J gave up 3 bases, with 7 bases separating them. The CDR3 spells CASSLVQNYEQYF. CDR3 bases: TGTGCCAGCAGCTTAGTGCAGAACTACGAGCAGTACTTC.

V and J are TRBV10-3 and TRBJ2-2; 9 nucleotides agree with TRBD1. J gave up 2 bases and V 5 bases, and 6 bases lay outside the gene matches. CDR3 length: 16 residues. Germline-derived CDR1 and CDR2 are ENHRY and SYGVKD. In DNA, the CDR3 is TGTGCCATCAGTTCCACAGGGGGCTTTAACACCGGGGAGCTGTTTTTT. As protein: CAISSTGGFNTGELFF.